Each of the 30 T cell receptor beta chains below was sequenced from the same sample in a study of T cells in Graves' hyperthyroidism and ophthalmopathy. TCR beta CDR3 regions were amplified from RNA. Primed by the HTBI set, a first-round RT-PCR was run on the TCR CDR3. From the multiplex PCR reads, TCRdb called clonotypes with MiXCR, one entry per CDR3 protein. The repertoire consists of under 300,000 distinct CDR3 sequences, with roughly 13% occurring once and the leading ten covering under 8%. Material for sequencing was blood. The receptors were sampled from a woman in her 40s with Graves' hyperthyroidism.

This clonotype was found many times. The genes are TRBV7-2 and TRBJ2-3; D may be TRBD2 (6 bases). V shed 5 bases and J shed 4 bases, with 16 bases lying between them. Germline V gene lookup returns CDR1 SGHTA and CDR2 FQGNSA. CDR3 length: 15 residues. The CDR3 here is CASSLTGLTADTQYF. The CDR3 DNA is TGTGCCAGCAGCCTAACGGGACTGACGGCAGATACGCAGTATTTT.

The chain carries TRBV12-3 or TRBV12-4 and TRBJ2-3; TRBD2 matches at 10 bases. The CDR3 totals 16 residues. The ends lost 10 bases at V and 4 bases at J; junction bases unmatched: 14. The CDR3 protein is CAIRGASGRGADTQYF. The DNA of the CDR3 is TGTGCCATCAGGGGGGCTAGCGGGAGAGGGGCAGATACGCAGTATTTT.

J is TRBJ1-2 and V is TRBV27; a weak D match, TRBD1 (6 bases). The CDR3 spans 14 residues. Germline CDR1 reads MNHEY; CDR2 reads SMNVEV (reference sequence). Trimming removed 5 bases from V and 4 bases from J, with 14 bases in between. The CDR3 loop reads CASSSRDTVYGYTF. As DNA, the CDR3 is TGTGCCAGCAGTAGCCGGGACACCGTCTATGGCTACACCTTC.

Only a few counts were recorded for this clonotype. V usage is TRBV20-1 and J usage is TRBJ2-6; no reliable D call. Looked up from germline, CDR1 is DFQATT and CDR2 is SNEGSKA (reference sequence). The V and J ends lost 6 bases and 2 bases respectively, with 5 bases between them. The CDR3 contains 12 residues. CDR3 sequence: CSASAGANVLTF. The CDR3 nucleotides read TGCAGTGCCTCGGCTGGGGCCAACGTCCTGACTTTC.

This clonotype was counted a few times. This CDR3 reads CASSRTGDNEQFF. In nucleotides, the CDR3 is TGTGCCAGTAGTAGGACGGGCGACAATGAGCAGTTCTTC. The V and J genes are TRBV19 and TRBJ2-1, with D hard to call. Trimming cost V 4 bases and J 5 bases, with 9 bases left between them. This CDR3 is built from 13 residues. Germline CDR1 LNHDA, CDR2 SQIVND (reference sequence).

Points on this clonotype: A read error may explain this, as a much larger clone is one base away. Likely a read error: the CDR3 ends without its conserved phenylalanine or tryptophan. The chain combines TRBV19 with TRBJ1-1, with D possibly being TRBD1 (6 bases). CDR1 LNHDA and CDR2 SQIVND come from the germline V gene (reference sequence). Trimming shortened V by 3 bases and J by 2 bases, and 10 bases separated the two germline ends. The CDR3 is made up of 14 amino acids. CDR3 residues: CASSMLGANTEAFL. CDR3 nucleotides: TGTGCCAGTAGTATGCTGGGGGCTAACACTGAAGCTTTCCTT.

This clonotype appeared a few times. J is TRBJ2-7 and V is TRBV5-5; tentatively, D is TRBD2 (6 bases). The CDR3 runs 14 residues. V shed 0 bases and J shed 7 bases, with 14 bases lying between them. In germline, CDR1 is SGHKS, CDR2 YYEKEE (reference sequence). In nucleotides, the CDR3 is TGTGCCAGCAGCTTGGGGAGGGAGGTACGTGAGCAGTACTTC. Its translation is CASSLGREVREQYF.

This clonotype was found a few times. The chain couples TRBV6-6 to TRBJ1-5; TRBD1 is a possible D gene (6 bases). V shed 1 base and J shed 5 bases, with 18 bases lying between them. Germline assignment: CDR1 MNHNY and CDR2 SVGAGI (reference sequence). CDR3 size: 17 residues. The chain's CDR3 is CASSYFTPGEDDQPQHF. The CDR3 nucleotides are TGTGCCAGCAGTTACTTCACGCCAGGGGAGGACGATCAGCCCCAGCATTTT.

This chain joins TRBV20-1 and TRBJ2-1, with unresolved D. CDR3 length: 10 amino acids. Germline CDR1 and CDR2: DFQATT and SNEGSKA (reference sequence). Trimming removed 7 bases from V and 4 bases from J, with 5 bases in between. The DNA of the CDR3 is TGCAGTGGATCTTACAATGAGCAGTTCTTC. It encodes CSGSYNEQFF.

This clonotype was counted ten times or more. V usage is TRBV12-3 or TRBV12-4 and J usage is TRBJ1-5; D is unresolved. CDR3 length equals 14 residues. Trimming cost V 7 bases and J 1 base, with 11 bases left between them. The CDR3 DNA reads TGTGCCAGCAAAGGACGAAGAAGCAATCAGCCCCAGCATTTT. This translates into CASKGRRSNQPQHF.

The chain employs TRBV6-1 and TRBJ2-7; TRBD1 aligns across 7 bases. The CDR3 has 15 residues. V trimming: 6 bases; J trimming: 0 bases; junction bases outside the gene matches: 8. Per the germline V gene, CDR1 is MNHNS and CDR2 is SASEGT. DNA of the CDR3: TGTGCCAGCAGGAAGCCGGGACAGCTCTCCTACGAGCAGTACTTC. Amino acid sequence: CASRKPGQLSYEQYF.

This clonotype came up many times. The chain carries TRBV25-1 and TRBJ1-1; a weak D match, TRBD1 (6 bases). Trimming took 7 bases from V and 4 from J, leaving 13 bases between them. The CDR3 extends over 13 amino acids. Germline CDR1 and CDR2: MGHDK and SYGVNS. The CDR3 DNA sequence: TGTGCCAGCACCTCGGACAGTCGCACTGAAGCTTTCTTT. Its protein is CASTSDSRTEAFF.

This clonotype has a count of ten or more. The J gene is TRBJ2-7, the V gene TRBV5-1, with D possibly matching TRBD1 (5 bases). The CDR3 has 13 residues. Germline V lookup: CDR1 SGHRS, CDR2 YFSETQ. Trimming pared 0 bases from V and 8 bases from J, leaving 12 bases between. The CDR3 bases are TGCGCCAGCAGCTTGGCGCCAGGGAATAAGCAGTACTTC. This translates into CASSLAPGNKQYF.

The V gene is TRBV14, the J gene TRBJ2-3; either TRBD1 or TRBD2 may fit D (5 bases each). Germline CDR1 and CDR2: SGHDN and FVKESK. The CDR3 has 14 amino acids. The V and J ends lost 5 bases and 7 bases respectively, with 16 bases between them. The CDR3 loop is CASSLGPTGNTQYF. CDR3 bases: TGTGCCAGCAGCTTGGGACCTACCGGTAATACGCAGTATTTT.

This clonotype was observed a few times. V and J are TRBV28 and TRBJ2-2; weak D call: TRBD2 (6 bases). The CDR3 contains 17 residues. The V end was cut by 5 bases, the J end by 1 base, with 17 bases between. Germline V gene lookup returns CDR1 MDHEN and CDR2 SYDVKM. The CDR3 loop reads CASSEFVGRRNTGELFF. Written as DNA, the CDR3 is TGTGCCAGCAGTGAATTTGTAGGGAGGCGGAACACCGGGGAGCTGTTTTTT.

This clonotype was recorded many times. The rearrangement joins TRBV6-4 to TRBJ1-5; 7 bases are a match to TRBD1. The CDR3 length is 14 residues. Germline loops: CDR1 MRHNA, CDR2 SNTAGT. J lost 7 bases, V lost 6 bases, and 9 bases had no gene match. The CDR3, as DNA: TGTGCCAGCAGCCCCGACTGGACAGGCCAGCCCCAGCATTTT. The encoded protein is CASSPDWTGQPQHF.

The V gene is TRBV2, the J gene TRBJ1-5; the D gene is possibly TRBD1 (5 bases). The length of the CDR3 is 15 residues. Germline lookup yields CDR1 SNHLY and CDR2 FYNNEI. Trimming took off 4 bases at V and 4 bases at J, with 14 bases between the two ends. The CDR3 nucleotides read TGTGCCAGCAGTGGGGCAGGGAATCGGAATCAGCCCCAGCATTTT. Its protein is CASSGAGNRNQPQHF. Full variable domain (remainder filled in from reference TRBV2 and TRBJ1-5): EPEVTQTPSHQVTQMGQEVILRCVPISNHLYFYWYRQILGQKVEFLVSFYNNEISEKSEIFDDQFSVERPDGSNFTLKIRSTKLEDSAMYFCASSGAGNRNQPQHFGDGTRLSIL.

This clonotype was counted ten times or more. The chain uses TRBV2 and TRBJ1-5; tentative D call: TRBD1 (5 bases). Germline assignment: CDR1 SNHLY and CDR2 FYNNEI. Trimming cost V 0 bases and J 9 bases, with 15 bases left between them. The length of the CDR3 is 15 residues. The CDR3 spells CASSEADTPVGPQHF. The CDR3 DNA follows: TGTGCCAGCAGTGAAGCGGACACGCCGGTCGGGCCCCAGCATTTT.

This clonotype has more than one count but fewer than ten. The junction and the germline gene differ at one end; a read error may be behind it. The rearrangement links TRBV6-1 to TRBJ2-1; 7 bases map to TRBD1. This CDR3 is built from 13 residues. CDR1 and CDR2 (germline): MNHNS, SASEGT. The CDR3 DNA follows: TGTGCCACGAGACAGGGCGGTTACAATGAACAGTTCTTC. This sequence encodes CATRQGGYNEQFF.

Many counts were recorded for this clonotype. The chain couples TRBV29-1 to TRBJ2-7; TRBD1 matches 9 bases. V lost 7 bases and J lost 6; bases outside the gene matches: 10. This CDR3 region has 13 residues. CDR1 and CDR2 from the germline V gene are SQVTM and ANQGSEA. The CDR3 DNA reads TGCAGCGCTGTGGGGACAGGGAGGCTCGAGCAGTACTTC. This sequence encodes CSAVGTGRLEQYF.

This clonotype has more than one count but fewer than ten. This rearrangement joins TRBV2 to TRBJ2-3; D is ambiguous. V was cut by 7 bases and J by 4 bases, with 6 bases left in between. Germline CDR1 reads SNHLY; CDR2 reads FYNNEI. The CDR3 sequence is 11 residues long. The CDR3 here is CASKGPDTQYF. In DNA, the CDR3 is TGTGCCAGCAAAGGGCCAGATACGCAGTATTTT.

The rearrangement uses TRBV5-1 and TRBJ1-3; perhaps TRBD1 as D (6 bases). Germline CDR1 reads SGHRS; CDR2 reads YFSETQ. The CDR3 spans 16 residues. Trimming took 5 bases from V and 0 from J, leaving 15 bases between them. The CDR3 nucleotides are TGCGCCAGCAGTATAAACAGGGACTTCTCTGGAAACACCATATATTTT. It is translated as CASSINRDFSGNTIYF.

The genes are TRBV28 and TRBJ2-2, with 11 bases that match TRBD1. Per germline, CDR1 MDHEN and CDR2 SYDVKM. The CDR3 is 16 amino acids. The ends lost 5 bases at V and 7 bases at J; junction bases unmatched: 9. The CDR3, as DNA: TGTGCCAGCAGTGAACCGGGACAGGGGGACGGCGGGGAGCTGTTTTTT. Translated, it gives CASSEPGQGDGGELFF.

The CDR3: CASSGGTSGTNTGELFF. DNA of the CDR3: TGTGCCAGCAGCGGCGGGACTAGCGGGACGAACACCGGGGAGCTGTTTTTT. V and J are TRBV5-5 and TRBJ2-2; 13 positions agree with TRBD2. This CDR3 has 17 amino acids. Germline-derived CDR1 and CDR2 are SGHKS and YYEKEE (reference sequence). J was trimmed by 0 bases and V by 4 bases; bases with no gene match: 3.

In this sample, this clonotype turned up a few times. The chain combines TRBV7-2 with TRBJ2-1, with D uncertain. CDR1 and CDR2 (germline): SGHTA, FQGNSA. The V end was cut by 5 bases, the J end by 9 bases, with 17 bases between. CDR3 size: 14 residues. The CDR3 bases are TGTGCCAGCAGCGTTATCAGCCGTACGGGTGAGCAGTTCTTC. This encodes CASSVISRTGEQFF.

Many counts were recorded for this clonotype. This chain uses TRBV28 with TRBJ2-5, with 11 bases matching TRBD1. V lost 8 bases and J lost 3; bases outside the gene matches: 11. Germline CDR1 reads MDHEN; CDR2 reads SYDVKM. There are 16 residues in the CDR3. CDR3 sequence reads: CASLEMDRGRKETQYF. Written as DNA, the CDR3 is TGTGCCAGCCTCGAGATGGACAGGGGGCGGAAAGAGACCCAGTACTTC. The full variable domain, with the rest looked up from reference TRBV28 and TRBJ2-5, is DVKVTQSSRYLVKRTGEKVFLECVQDMDHENMFWYRQDPGLGLRLIYFSYDVKMKEKGDIPEGYSVSREKKERFSLILESASTNQTSMYLCASLEMDRGRKETQYFGPGTRLLVL.

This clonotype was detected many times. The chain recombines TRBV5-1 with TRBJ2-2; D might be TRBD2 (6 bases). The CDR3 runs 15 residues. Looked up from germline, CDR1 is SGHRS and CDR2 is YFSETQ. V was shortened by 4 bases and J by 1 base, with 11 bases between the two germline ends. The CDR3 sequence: CASSPAAGNTGELFF. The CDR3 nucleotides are TGCGCCAGCAGCCCAGCAGCGGGGAACACCGGGGAGCTGTTTTTT.

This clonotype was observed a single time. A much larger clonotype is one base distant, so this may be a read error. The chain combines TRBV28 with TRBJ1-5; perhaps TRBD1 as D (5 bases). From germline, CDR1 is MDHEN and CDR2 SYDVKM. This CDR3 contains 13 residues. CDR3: CDSSTDSRQPQHF. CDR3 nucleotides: TGTGACAGCAGTACAGACAGTCGCCAGCCCCAGCATTTT.

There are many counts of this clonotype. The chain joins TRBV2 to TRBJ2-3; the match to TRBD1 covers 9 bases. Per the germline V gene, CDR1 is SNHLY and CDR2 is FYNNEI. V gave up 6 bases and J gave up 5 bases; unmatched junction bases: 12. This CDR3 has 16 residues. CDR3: CASRRTTGGGGDTQYF. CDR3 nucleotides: TGTGCCAGCAGAAGAACGACAGGGGGTGGAGGAGATACGCAGTATTTT.

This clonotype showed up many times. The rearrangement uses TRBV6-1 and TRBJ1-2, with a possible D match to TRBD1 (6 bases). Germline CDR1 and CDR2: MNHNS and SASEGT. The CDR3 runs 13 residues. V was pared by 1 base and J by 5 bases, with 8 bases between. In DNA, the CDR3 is TGTGCCAGCAGTGAAGTGGGGGCTTATGGCTACACCTTC. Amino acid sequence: CASSEVGAYGYTF.